The 28 T cell receptor beta chains below come from one sample, sequenced in a study of beta chain features in type 1 diabetes. Expressed TCRB transcripts were sequenced after all isolated RNA was converted to cDNA. The protocol was immunoSEQ multiplex PCR, while the TCRdb copy is restricted to in-frame clones and leaves out a portion. This repertoire shows hundreds of thousands of clones, less than 20% found once; its top ten account for 0.07% to 0.095%. Sequencing was carried out using naive CD4+ T cells from blood. The source is a man between 18 and 35 years old in good health.

This clone was seen once. The chain joins TRBV9 to TRBJ1-6, with D hard to call. Trimming removed 0 bases from V and 0 bases from J, with 13 bases in between. Per germline, CDR1 SGDLS and CDR2 YYNGEE. The CDR3 loop spans 18 amino acids. This CDR3 is CASSVGASYSSYNSPLHF. DNA of the CDR3: TGTGCCAGCAGCGTAGGGGCCAGCTATAGCTCCTATAATTCACCCCTCCACTTT.

The chain couples TRBV7-3 to TRBJ2-1; tentative D call: TRBD1 (6 bases). The germline V and J ends were trimmed by 5 bases and 1 base, with 12 bases remaining between them. Germline lookup yields CDR1 SGHTA and CDR2 FQGTGA. The CDR3 length is 15 residues. The chain's CDR3 is CASSPHRESYNEQFF. CDR3 DNA: TGTGCCAGCAGCCCTCACAGGGAATCCTACAATGAGCAGTTCTTC.

This clone came up a few times. The V and J genes are TRBV6-1 and TRBJ1-4; D is unresolved. In germline, CDR1 is MNHNS, CDR2 SASEGT. This CDR3 spans 15 amino acids. V was trimmed by 3 bases and J by 7 bases, leaving 15 bases between them. The DNA for the CDR3 is TGTGCCAGCAGTGATTTCCGTATAAGTGGTGAAAAACTGTTTTTT. Residues: CASSDFRISGEKLFF.

This clone has a handful of counts. The V gene is TRBV2, the J gene TRBJ2-3; 10 bases are a match to TRBD1. This CDR3 contains 15 residues. Germline V gene lookup returns CDR1 SNHLY and CDR2 FYNNEI. The trim removed 6 bases at V and 2 bases at J, leaving 5 bases unmatched. For the CDR3, the DNA is TGTGCCAGCAGCAGGGACAGGGGTTCCACAGATACGCAGTATTTT. As protein: CASSRDRGSTDTQYF.

This clone was counted between two and nine times. In DNA form, the CDR3 reads TGTGCCAGTAGTGGAGGGCCCGGGGAGCTGTTTTTT. Amino acid sequence: CASSGGPGELFF. The V call is TRBV19, the J call TRBJ2-2; possibly TRBD2 for D (6 bases). The V gene lost 5 bases and the J gene lost 6 bases, with 7 bases spanning the gap. CDR1 and CDR2 (germline): LNHDA, SQIVND (reference sequence). This CDR3 has 12 residues.

There are a few counts of this clone. For the CDR3, the DNA is TGTGCCAGCTCACCCGACAGGGGACGGGAGCAGTACTTC. It codes for CASSPDRGREQYF. This chain uses TRBV18 with TRBJ2-7; TRBD1 matches at 8 bases. V trimming: 3 bases; J trimming: 7 bases; junction bases outside the gene matches: 5. CDR3 length: 13 amino acids. Germline V gene data show CDR1 as KGHSH and CDR2 as LQKENI.

The gene calls are TRBV7-6 and TRBJ2-7, with 12 bases identical to TRBD2. The V and J ends lost 1 base and 6 bases, in that order; junction bases with no gene match: 7. CDR1 is SGHVS, CDR2 FNYEAQ, per germline. This CDR3 has 16 amino acids. The CDR3 DNA sequence: TGTGCCAGCAGCTTAGGACCTCTAGCGGGAGGGAGCGAGCAGTACTTC. Its protein is CASSLGPLAGGSEQYF.

The rearrangement uses TRBV11-2 and TRBJ2-1, with 16 bases aligning to TRBD2. The CDR3 length is 17 residues. Unmatched junction bases numbered 6, after V lost 2 bases and J lost 8 bases. CDR1 and CDR2 (germline): SGHAT, FQNNGV. The CDR3 coding sequence is TGTGCCAGCAGCTTAAACAAGGGACTAGCGGGGGGGCATGAGCAGTTCTTC. It yields the protein CASSLNKGLAGGHEQFF.

The chain recombines TRBV29-1 with TRBJ1-1, with D possibly TRBD1 on 5 matching bases. V lost 4 bases and J 7 bases, leaving 13 bases between the germline ends. The CDR3 totals 12 residues. Germline loops: CDR1 SQVTM, CDR2 ANQGSEA. The CDR3 DNA reads as TGCAGCGTTGTGGGGGAGGCGATTGAAGCTTTCTTT. It specifies CSVVGEAIEAFF.

In this sample, this clone turned up a few times. This rearrangement joins TRBV30 to TRBJ1-1; D is perhaps TRBD1 (5 bases). The CDR3 has 15 residues. CDR1 and CDR2 (germline): GTSNPN, SVGIG (reference sequence). Trimming pared 4 bases from V and 0 bases from J, leaving 15 bases between. The CDR3 loop is CAWMQGTLMNTEAFF. The CDR3 coding sequence is TGTGCCTGGATGCAGGGAACGCTCATGAACACTGAAGCTTTCTTT.

The rearrangement joins TRBV7-2 to TRBJ2-2; D is perhaps TRBD1 (5 bases). CDR1 is SGHTA and CDR2 is FQGNSA in the germline V gene. The CDR3 consists of 12 residues. V dropped 7 bases and J dropped 9 bases, with 12 bases sitting between them. DNA for the CDR3: TGTGCCAGCACCCTCTGGGGCCGGGAGCTGTTTTTT. Its protein is CASTLWGRELFF.

The chain links TRBV7-2 to TRBJ2-6; TRBD1 aligns across 10 bases. CDR1 and CDR2 (germline): SGHTA, FQGNSA. CDR3 size: 16 residues. The trim removed 10 bases at V and 2 bases at J, leaving 8 bases unmatched. The CDR3 loop reads CAKSTGGRAGANVLTF. The CDR3 nucleotides read TGTGCCAAATCGACAGGGGGCAGGGCTGGGGCCAACGTCCTGACTTTC. Complete variable domain (other parts from reference TRBV7-2 and TRBJ2-6): GAGVSQSPSNKVTEKGKDVELRCDPISGHTALYWYRQSLGQGLEFLIYFQGNSAPDKSGLPSDRFSAERTGGSVSTLTIQRTQQEDSAVYLCAKSTGGRAGANVLTFGAGSRLTVL.

The rearrangement joins TRBV1 to TRBJ1-5. TRBV1 is reported as a pseudogene. This CDR3 spans 15 amino acids. The CDR3 sequence: CTSSQGNLSNQPQHF. CDR3 sequence (DNA): TGCACCAGCAGCCAAGGTAACTTAAGCAATCAGCCCCAGCATTTT.

This clone has just a few counts. The chain joins TRBV4-2 to TRBJ2-3, with TRBD2 matching 9 bases. V lost 0 bases and J lost 4; bases outside the gene matches: 8. This CDR3 is 17 amino acids long. Germline CDR1 and CDR2: LGHNA and YNFKEQ. In nucleotides, the CDR3 is TGTGCCAGCAGCCAAGAGTGGGCTAGCGGGATCGCAGATACGCAGTATTTT. Translated: CASSQEWASGIADTQYF.

This clone showed up just a few times. This chain uses TRBV4-2 with TRBJ2-7; TRBD2 aligns across 13 bases. CDR3 length: 15 residues. Trimming removed 5 bases from V and 2 bases from J; junction bases left unmatched: 3. Germline values: CDR1 LGHNA, CDR2 YNFKEQ. Here the CDR3 reads CASSYGTSGTYEQYF. The CDR3 nucleotides are TGTGCCAGCAGCTACGGGACTAGCGGGACCTACGAGCAGTACTTC.

This clone occurred a few times. The chain recombines TRBV20-1 with TRBJ2-7; no firm D call. V lost 6 bases, J lost 4 bases, and 10 bases lay in between. Germline V gene sequence: CDR1 DFQATT, CDR2 SNEGSKA (reference sequence). The CDR3 is 11 residues long. CDR3 region: CSAYTPYEQYF. The CDR3 DNA follows: TGCAGTGCCTACACGCCGTACGAGCAGTACTTC.

This clone was counted a few times. V usage is TRBV7-2 and J usage is TRBJ2-1; 8 positions match TRBD2. J lost 3 bases, V lost 1 base, and 5 bases had no gene match. In germline, CDR1 is SGHTA, CDR2 FQGNSA. This CDR3 has 16 amino acids. CDR3 sequence (DNA): TGTGCCAGCAGCTTAGTAGGGACTAGTCTCTACAATGAGCAGTTCTTC. Translating it yields CASSLVGTSLYNEQFF. The full variable domain, in which reference TRBV7-2 and TRBJ2-1 provide the parts outside the CDR3, is GAGVSQSPSNKVTEKGKDVELRCDPISGHTALYWYRQSLGQGLEFLIYFQGNSAPDKSGLPSDRFSAERTGGSVSTLTIQRTQQEDSAVYLCASSLVGTSLYNEQFFGPGTRLTVL.

The genes are TRBV5-1 and TRBJ1-3; D uncertain. The CDR3 length is 14 residues. V lost 0 bases and J 8 bases, leaving 12 bases between the germline ends. Germline-derived CDR1 and CDR2 are SGHRS and YFSETQ. This CDR3 reads CASSLGDVGDTIYF. Written as DNA, the CDR3 is TGCGCCAGCAGCTTGGGAGACGTCGGTGACACCATATATTTT.

The chain recombines TRBV10-3 with TRBJ1-5; unclear D gene. The V gene lost 9 bases and the J gene lost 0 bases, with 9 bases spanning the gap. The CDR3 runs 13 residues. The V gene's germline CDR1 is ENHRY and CDR2 SYGVKD. The CDR3: CAMRKDSNQPQHF. The CDR3 DNA reads as TGTGCCATGCGGAAAGATAGCAATCAGCCCCAGCATTTT.

The sample holds a few counts of this clone. The DNA for the CDR3 is TGTGCCATCAGTGATATGGGCGAGAGTACTGAAGCTTTCTTT. This codes for CAISDMGESTEAFF. The J gene is TRBJ1-1, the V gene TRBV10-3, with unresolved D. Per germline, CDR1 ENHRY and CDR2 SYGVKD. The CDR3 has 14 residues. The V gene lost 3 bases and the J gene lost 5 bases, with 13 bases spanning the gap.

J is TRBJ1-5 and V is TRBV14; D unclear. V lost 4 bases to trimming and J lost 1 base, with 5 bases between them. Germline V gene lookup returns CDR1 SGHDN and CDR2 FVKESK. This CDR3 has 13 amino acids. The CDR3 loop reads CASSRGSNQPQHF. In DNA, the CDR3 is TGTGCCAGCAGCCGTGGAAGCAATCAGCCCCAGCATTTT.

About this clone: A read error may produce the germline difference seen at one junction end. Here the CDR3 reads CASSYPQGRTEASF. The CDR3 DNA reads as TGTGCCAGCAGTTACCCCCAGGGGAGGACTGAAGCTTCCTTT. The chain employs TRBV6-6 and TRBJ1-1; D is perhaps TRBD1 (6 bases). The CDR3 runs to 14 residues. Per the germline V gene, CDR1 is MNHNY and CDR2 is SVGAGI (reference sequence).

The chain is built from TRBV7-2 and TRBJ2-7, with 7 bases matching TRBD1. Germline values: CDR1 SGHTA, CDR2 FQGNSA. This CDR3 spans 12 amino acids. The V and J ends lost 2 bases and 12 bases, in that order; junction bases with no gene match: 7. CDR3 DNA sequence: TGTGCCAGCAGCTTACCCCAGGGGGTCTCGTACTTC. It is translated as CASSLPQGVSYF.

This clone was counted a few times. The chain employs TRBV6-5 and TRBJ2-7, with TRBD1 identical over 11 bases. The CDR3 sequence is 14 residues long. The V gene end was trimmed by 6 bases and the J gene end by 3 bases; junction bases not matched to a gene: 4. The germline CDR1 and CDR2 sequences are MNHEY and SVGAGI. The CDR3 nucleotides read TGTGCCAGCAGCGGGACAGGGGGTATCTACGAGCAGTACTTC. It codes for CASSGTGGIYEQYF.

The gene calls are TRBV7-2 and TRBJ2-2, with D maybe TRBD2 (6 bases). V gave up 1 base and J gave up 4 bases, with 10 bases separating them. Looked up from germline, CDR1 is SGHTA and CDR2 is FQGNSA. This CDR3 spans 15 amino acids. For the CDR3, the DNA is TGTGCCAGCAGCTTAGGGAGGGTCGGCACCGGGGAGCTGTTTTTT. It yields the protein CASSLGRVGTGELFF.

The chain is built from TRBV7-3 and TRBJ2-2; D is possibly TRBD1 (6 bases). Trimming took 5 bases from V and 1 from J, leaving 14 bases between them. This CDR3 has 16 amino acids. Germline V gene sequence: CDR1 SGHTA, CDR2 FQGTGA. DNA of the CDR3: TGTGCCAGCAGCCCGCGGACAGCCGGGAACACCGGGGAGCTGTTTTTT. Translating it yields CASSPRTAGNTGELFF.

The chain uses TRBV4-3 and TRBJ1-3, with D perhaps matching TRBD1 (5 bases). Trimming took off 0 bases at V and 8 bases at J, with 8 bases between the two ends. The CDR3 runs 13 residues. The V gene's germline CDR1 is LGHNA and CDR2 YSLEER. CDR3 bases: TGCGCCAGCAGCCAAGAGGAGGGGCACACCATATATTTT. Protein product: CASSQEEGHTIYF.

V is TRBV25-1 and J is TRBJ2-3, with D possibly matching TRBD1 (5 bases). The CDR3 extends over 15 amino acids. Germline V gene sequence: CDR1 MGHDK, CDR2 SYGVNS. The germline V and J ends were trimmed by 4 bases and 1 base, with 12 bases remaining between them. The CDR3 DNA is TGTGCCAGCAGTGTCTTTAGGGGTGGCACAGATACGCAGTATTTT. Translating gives CASSVFRGGTDTQYF.